These T cell receptor beta chains were read from a single sample in a study of blood T cells in healthy people across ages. TCRdb passed the 5' RACE reads through MiXCR, listing each CDR3 protein once. The table lists hundreds of thousands of distinct CDR3 sequences, about 61% of them singletons. Sequencing was performed on blood. The receptor source for this set is a man aged 35-49 years in good health. CDR3s include the opening cysteine and the closing phenylalanine or tryptophan. A D gene is named only where the DNA matches it firmly. The listing skips clone size in some rows; elsewhere it reads once, few, many or a size class.

D,V,J,size,DNA,CDR3
-,TRBV9,TRBJ2-3,many,TGTGCCAGCAGCGCCTATTGGAACCGACTAGATACGCAGTATTTT,CASSAYWNRLDTQYF
-,TRBV12-3/TRBV12-4,TRBJ2-3,few,TGTGCCAGCAGCCCTCCGATAGTGGGTACAGATACGCAGTATTTT,CASSPPIVGTDTQYF
-,TRBV9,TRBJ2-2,-,TGTGCCAGCAGCGTTGGGGGAAGCACCGGGGAGCTGTTTTTT,CASSVGGSTGELFF
-,TRBV7-9,TRBJ2-4,-,TGTGCCAGCAGCAGTATATTGGGGAACAGATTAGCCAAAAACATTCAGTACTTC,CASSSILGNRLAKNIQYF
TRBD2,TRBV13,TRBJ2-1,few,TGTGCCAGCAGCACGCGTAGCGGGGGTTACAATGAGCAGTTCTTC,CASSTRSGGYNEQFF
-,TRBV7-6,TRBJ2-3,-,TGTGCCAGCAGCTTAGACCCTTGGTCAGATACGCAGTATTTT,CASSLDPWSDTQYF
-,TRBV11-2,TRBJ2-5,-,TGTGCCAGCAGCGTCCGACACGTTTCGGACGAGACCCAGTACTTC,CASSVRHVSDETQYF
TRBD2,TRBV2,TRBJ2-2,-,TGTGCCAGCAGTGCCCGACTAGCGGGGGTCTTGTCTTCAAACGCCGGGGAGCTGTTTTTT,CASSARLAGVLSSNAGELFF
-,TRBV6-2/TRBV6-3,TRBJ2-4,-,TGTGCCAGCACTAATAGTGGCGGAAACCAGTACTTC,CASTNSGGNQYF
-,TRBV24-1,TRBJ2-3,-,TGTGCCACCAGAAACCAGGCGACAGATACGCAGTATTTT,CATRNQATDTQYF
-,TRBV28,TRBJ1-1,-,TGTGCCAGCAGTTTACATTCAGGGCCACGCCAAGCTTTCTTT,CASSLHSGPRQAFF
TRBD1,TRBV2,TRBJ2-7,-,TGTGCCAGCAGATGGGGACAGGCCTACGAGCAGTACTTC,CASRWGQAYEQYF
-,TRBV7-9,TRBJ2-7,-,TGTGCCAGCAGCTACTTACAGGGCTACGAGCAGTACTTC,CASSYLQGYEQYF
-,TRBV12-3/TRBV12-4,TRBJ2-3,-,TGTGCCAGCAGCCTGAGGGGGGATGGCACAGATACGCAGTATTTT,CASSLRGDGTDTQYF
TRBD2,TRBV4-3,TRBJ2-1,few,TGCGCCAGCAGCCAAGGGGCCCTGACTTCGGGGGGTGAGCAGTTCTTC,CASSQGALTSGGEQFF
-,TRBV28,TRBJ2-7,-,-,CASSFEFGPGAYEQYF
-,TRBV7-2,TRBJ1-2,few,TGTGCCAGCAGCGCAGATTCAGCTTCCCACTATGGCTACACCTTC,CASSADSASHYGYTF
-,TRBV21-1,TRBJ2-5,many,TGTGCCAGCAATCCGCCCCAGCGAGCCTACCAAGAGACCCAGTACTTC,CASNPPQRAYQETQYF
-,TRBV18,TRBJ2-5,-,TGTGCCAGCTCATCTACCTTGGGGTCTTCAGAGACCCAGTACTTC,CASSSTLGSSETQYF
TRBD1,TRBV5-6,TRBJ2-4,-,TGTGCCAGCAGTAATGGACAGGTCCAGCAGTACTTC,CASSNGQVQQYF
TRBD1,TRBV10-3,TRBJ2-2,-,TGTGCCATCAGTGAGTCGACGGTGTTACAGGGGTTGAACACCGGGGAGCTGTTTTTT,CAISESTVLQGLNTGELFF
-,TRBV20-1,TRBJ2-5,-,TGCAGTGCTAGAATGCAGCAAGAGACCCAGTACTTC,CSARMQQETQYF
TRBD2,TRBV7-2,TRBJ2-5,-,TGTGCCAGCAGCTTCATTCCCGGGAGGGAGATGCAAGAGACCCAGTACTTC,CASSFIPGREMQETQYF
TRBD2,TRBV9,TRBJ2-1,-,TGTGCCAGCAGCGCTAGACTAGCGGGGGCCCACAATGAGCAGTTCTTC,CASSARLAGAHNEQFF
-,TRBV12-3/TRBV12-4,TRBJ2-5,few,TGTGCCAGCAGTTTAAGCGGAGAAGAGGAGACCCAGTACTTC,CASSLSGEEETQYF
-,TRBV28,TRBJ2-5,-,TGTGCCAGCCGGGCAGGGGTTTGGAGCGGGAAGGCGGGAGAGCAGTACTTC,CASRAGVWSGKAGEQYF
-,TRBV20-1,TRBJ2-3,few,TGCAGTGCTAGTCCGGGGGCGATAGATACGCAGTATTTT,CSASPGAIDTQYF
-,TRBV29-1,TRBJ2-5,-,TGCAGCGCCATGAAATTCCAGGGGAGCCAAGAGACCCAGTACTTC,CSAMKFQGSQETQYF
TRBD2,TRBV4-1,TRBJ2-1,-,TGCGCCAGCAGCCACCCAAAGGGGAATAGCGGGAGAAGCAATGAGCAGTTCTTC,CASSHPKGNSGRSNEQFF
-,TRBV2,TRBJ2-1,-,TGTGCCAGCAGTGCCAAGGGTTACAATGAGCAGTTCTTC,CASSAKGYNEQFF
TRBD1,TRBV29-1,TRBJ2-7,-,TGCAGCGTTGAAACCGGGACAGCCTACGAGCAGTACTTC,CSVETGTAYEQYF
-,TRBV5-1,TRBJ2-1,few,TGCGCCAGCAGCTTGGGGGCTAGCCGCTACAATGAGCAGTTCTTC,CASSLGASRYNEQFF
-,TRBV30,TRBJ2-1,-,TGTGCCTGGAGCGGGGGCTCCTACAATGAGCAGTTCTTC,CAWSGGSYNEQFF
-,TRBV20-1,TRBJ2-3,-,TGCAGTGCTAGAGTAGCAGGGGCCGTCGCCGATACGCAGTATTTT,CSARVAGAVADTQYF
TRBD2,TRBV6-5,TRBJ2-3,-,TGTGCCAGCAGTTACTTTAAACGGGGGGGTGCAGATACGCAGTATTTT,CASSYFKRGGADTQYF
-,TRBV24-1,TRBJ2-7,-,TGTGCCACCAGTGATGGCACAAACTACGAGCAGTACTTC,CATSDGTNYEQYF
-,TRBV20-1,TRBJ1-2,once,TGCAGTGCTAGAGTGCAGGGAGAAGACTATGGCTACACCTTC,CSARVQGEDYGYTF
TRBD1,TRBV28,TRBJ2-1,-,TGTGCCAGCAGTTCTCTGACAGGGGAAAATGAGCAGTTCTTC,CASSSLTGENEQFF
-,TRBV7-9,TRBJ2-3,few,TGTGCCAGCAGATCAGAGCCAGATACGCAGTATTTT,CASRSEPDTQYF
TRBD1,TRBV3-1,TRBJ2-5,few,TGTGCCAGCAGCCATGAACAGGGGGGAAGAGAGACCCAGTACTTC,CASSHEQGGRETQYF
-,TRBV7-9,TRBJ2-1,-,TGTGCCAGCAGCTTAACCCCCGGGACCCCCAATGAGCAGTTCTTC,CASSLTPGTPNEQFF
TRBD2,TRBV20-1,TRBJ2-7,-,TGCAGTGCTAGAGAGGGGCGGGGGGGCGGCTACGAGCAGTACTTC,CSAREGRGGGYEQYF
TRBD2,TRBV9,TRBJ2-1,few,TGTGCCAGCAGCGTAGCCGCTAGCGGAGGGGACAATGAGCAGTTCTTC,CASSVAASGGDNEQFF
TRBD1,TRBV28,TRBJ2-7,-,TGTGCCAGCAGTTTAGGGGACAGAGGGTTCGACGAGCAGTACTTC,CASSLGDRGFDEQYF
-,TRBV28,TRBJ2-7,-,TGTGCCAGCAGTCCAGGTACCCGCGGCGAGCAGTACTTC,CASSPGTRGEQYF
TRBD1,TRBV2,TRBJ2-7,-,TGTGCCAGCAAGATAGGACAGGGGACAGCCTACGAGCAGTACTTC,CASKIGQGTAYEQYF
TRBD2,TRBV7-9,TRBJ2-7,few,TGTGCCAGCAGCTCCGGGACTAGGAAACCCTACGAGCAGTACTTC,CASSSGTRKPYEQYF
-,TRBV29-1,TRBJ2-7,many,TGCAGCGTTGATGGGGCAGTTGGAGGCTACGAGCAGTACTTC,CSVDGAVGGYEQYF
-,TRBV6-5,TRBJ2-7,-,TGTGCCAGCAGTTACCATGGACACACAGAAACTTCTATTTACGAGCAGTACTTC,CASSYHGHTETSIYEQYF
-,TRBV10-3,TRBJ2-1,-,TGTGCCACCGGGGGAGGTGGGGAGTTAATAATATCCTACAATGAGCAGTTCTTC,CATGGGGELIISYNEQFF
-,TRBV12-3/TRBV12-4,TRBJ2-6,-,TGTGCCAGCAGTTTAGGGGGACCGACTGGGGCCAACGTCCTGACTTTC,CASSLGGPTGANVLTF
-,TRBV5-1,TRBJ2-2,-,TGCGCCAGCAGCCGGAGGGGGACTGCCGTCCCCGGGGAGCTGTTTTTT,CASSRRGTAVPGELFF
-,TRBV20-1,TRBJ1-2,-,TGCAGTGCCAAGCGAACAGGAGCCCAAAACTATGGCTACACCTTC,CSAKRTGAQNYGYTF